The TCR beta chain described here comes from a study of shared clonotypes between healthy human individuals. Study in general: Three plates were used per donor for CD4 naive, three for CD4 memory, two for CD8 naive and one for CD8 memory. Study observations and caveats: It was the non-shared clonotypes that had lower generation probabilities than clonotypes shared by all four donors.

Naive CD8 isolation took CD45RO-negative cells positively selected for CCR7 and excluded terminally differentiated effector memory CD45RA+ cells. The CDR3 totals 16 residues. V shed 1 base and J 3 bases; nucleotides not matched to a gene: 7. Germline CDR1 MNHNS, CDR2 SASEGT. Generated by immunoSEQ multiplex PCR, the TCRdb table keeps only in-frame clones and is missing some. This sample yields millions of clones, of which about 94% are seen a single time; more than 0.95% belongs to the top ten. Details on this clone: What it binds is unknown.

The sequence was obtained from a man between 18 and 35 years old in good health. V gene TRBV6-1 combines with J gene TRBJ2-3; 7 positions agree with TRBD2. The sample consisted of naive CD8+ T cells sorted from blood. The CDR3 DNA reads as TGTGCCAGCAGTGAAGAGTTGTGGGGAGGGACAGATACGCAGTATTTT. This encodes CASSEELWGGTDTQYF.